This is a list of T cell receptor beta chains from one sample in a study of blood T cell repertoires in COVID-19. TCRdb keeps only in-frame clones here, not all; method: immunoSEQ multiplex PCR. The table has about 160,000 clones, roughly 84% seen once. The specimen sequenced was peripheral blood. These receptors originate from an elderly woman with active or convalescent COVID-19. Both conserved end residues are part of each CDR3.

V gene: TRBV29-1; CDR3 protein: CSASGTPNTEAFF
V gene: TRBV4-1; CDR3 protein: CASSQAGQVGGELFF
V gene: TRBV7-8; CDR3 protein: CASSLESRGNTIYF
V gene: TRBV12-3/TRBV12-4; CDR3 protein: CASRTGMNTEAFF
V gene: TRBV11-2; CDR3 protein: CASSPEQGARRYRYTF
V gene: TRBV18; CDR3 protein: CASSPYSGTNTEAFF
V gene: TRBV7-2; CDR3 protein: CASSLARTGTNEKLFF
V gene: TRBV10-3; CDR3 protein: CAISETTGVRVEQYF
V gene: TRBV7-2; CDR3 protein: CASSTGQGSHEQFF
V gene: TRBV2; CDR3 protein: CANSRVGGGGYTF
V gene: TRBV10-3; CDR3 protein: CAISEYRTGGQGEAFF
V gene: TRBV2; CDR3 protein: CASNSQGAGNQPQHF
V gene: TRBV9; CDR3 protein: CASSVEGHPSRETQYF
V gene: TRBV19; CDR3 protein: CASRAQGVPSGNTIYF
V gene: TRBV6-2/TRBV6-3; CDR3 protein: CASTPDRANYNSPLHF
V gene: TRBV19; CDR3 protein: CASSEDRGNTEAFF
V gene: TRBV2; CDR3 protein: CASKGGDYGYTF
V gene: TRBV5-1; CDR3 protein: CASSLVLASGGETQYF
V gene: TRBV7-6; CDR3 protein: CASSTLPGQGWNEQFF
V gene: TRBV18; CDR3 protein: CASSPRNGEGSPLHF
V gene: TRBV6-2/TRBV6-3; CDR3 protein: CASSYFRQGPYEQYF
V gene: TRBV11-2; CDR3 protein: CASSPGGTEAFF
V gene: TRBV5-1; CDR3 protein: CASSFGPTNEKLFF
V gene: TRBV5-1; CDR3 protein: CASSLGTGGYNEQFF
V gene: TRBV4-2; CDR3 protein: CASSQEHRGLTGELFF
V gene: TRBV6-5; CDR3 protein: CASSYGQKESPLHF
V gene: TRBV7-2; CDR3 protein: CASSSRQGPYTF
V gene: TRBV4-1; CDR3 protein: CASSQDRSYLYNEQFF
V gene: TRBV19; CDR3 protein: CASLRRDPWGTEAFF
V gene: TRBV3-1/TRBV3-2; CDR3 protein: CASSQDQGALHF
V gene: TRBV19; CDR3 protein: CASRPTGVTNYGYTF
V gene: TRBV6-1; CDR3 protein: CASSETGTGGPGEPQHF
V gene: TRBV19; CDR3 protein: CASSISSGGAAGDNEQFF
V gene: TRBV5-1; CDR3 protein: CASSSAGGSYNEQFF
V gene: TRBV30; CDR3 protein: CAWSPKGQLNTIYF
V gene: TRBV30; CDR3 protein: CAWSSGQAYEKLFF
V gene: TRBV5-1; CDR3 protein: CASSWGDSSTEAFF
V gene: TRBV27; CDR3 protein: CASSWRGRQPQHF
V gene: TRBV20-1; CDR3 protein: CSASAARTENSPLHF
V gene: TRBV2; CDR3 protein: CASSVQGFTEAFF
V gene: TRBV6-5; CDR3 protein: CASYTRRERYTEAFF
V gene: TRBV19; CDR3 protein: CASSIKGQGNTGELFF
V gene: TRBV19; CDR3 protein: CATSLGNTIYF
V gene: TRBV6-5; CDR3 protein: CASSWGQTGNTIYF